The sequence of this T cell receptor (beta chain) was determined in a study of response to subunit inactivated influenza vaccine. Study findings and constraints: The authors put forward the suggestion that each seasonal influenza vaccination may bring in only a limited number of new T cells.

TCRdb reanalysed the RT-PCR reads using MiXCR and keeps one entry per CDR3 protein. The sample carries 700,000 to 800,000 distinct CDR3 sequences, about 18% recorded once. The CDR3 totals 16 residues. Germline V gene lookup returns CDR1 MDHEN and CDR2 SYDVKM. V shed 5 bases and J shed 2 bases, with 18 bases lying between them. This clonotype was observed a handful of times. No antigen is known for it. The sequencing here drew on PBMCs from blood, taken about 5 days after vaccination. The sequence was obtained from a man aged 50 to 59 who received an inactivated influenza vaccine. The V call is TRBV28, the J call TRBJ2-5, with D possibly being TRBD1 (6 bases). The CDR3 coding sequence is TGTGCCAGCAGTACAGGACAGATGATTAAACAAGAGACCCAGTACTTC. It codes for CASSTGQMIKQETQYF. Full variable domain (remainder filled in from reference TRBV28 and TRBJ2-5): DVKVTQSSRYLVKRTGEKVFLECVQDMDHENMFWYRQDPGLGLRLIYFSYDVKMKEKGDIPEGYSVSREKKERFSLILESASTNQTSMYLCASSTGQMIKQETQYFGPGTRLLVL.